Following are 24 T cell receptor beta chains from one sample sequenced in a study of shared clonotypes between healthy human individuals. Sequencing used immunoSEQ multiplex PCR; TCRdb keeps in-frame clones, though not all of them. The top ten clones hold under 0.15% of a sample with some 2 million clones, 90% to 95% of them seen once. Sequences were obtained from naive CD4+ T cells sorted from blood. This sample's subset: CD45RA+ positively selected. All receptors come from a man in his late teens or twenties in good health.

V and J are TRBV7-9 and TRBJ2-2; D could derive from TRBD1 or TRBD2 (6 bases each). V was pared by 5 bases and J by 5 bases, with 18 bases between. This CDR3 has 16 residues. Germline values: CDR1 SEHNR, CDR2 FQNEAQ (reference sequence). The CDR3 DNA follows: TGTGCCAGCAGCCGTGGTCCGGGGGCAAGAACCGGGGAGCTGTTTTTT. Translated: CASSRGPGARTGELFF.

Concerning this clone itself: The same CDR3 is also encoded by other DNA sequences in this sample. The gene calls are TRBV30 and TRBJ2-3; 10 bases map to TRBD2. Trimming took 1 base from V and 0 from J; bases not matched to a gene: 7. The germline CDR1 and CDR2 sequences are GTSNPN and SVGIG (reference sequence). This CDR3 has 17 residues. The CDR3 sequence is CAWSGSRTSGSTDTQYF. Here the CDR3 DNA reads TGTGCCTGGAGTGGCTCTCGGACTAGCGGAAGCACAGATACGCAGTATTTT.

The chain has TRBV28 and TRBJ1-5; D may be TRBD1 (6 bases). Germline V gives CDR1 MDHEN, CDR2 SYDVKM. CDR3 length equals 14 residues. Trimming stripped 8 bases from V and 5 bases from J, with 16 bases between. CDR3 residues: CASGGREVHQPQHF. CDR3 nucleotides: TGTGCCAGCGGGGGCAGGGAAGTTCATCAGCCCCAGCATTTT.

The CDR3, as DNA: TGCGCCAGCAGCCCTGGACAGGAAATTCGTGGAAACACCATATATTTT. This sequence encodes CASSPGQEIRGNTIYF. The genes are TRBV5-1 and TRBJ1-3; 7 positions agree with TRBD1. The CDR3 runs to 16 residues. V lost 4 bases and J lost 3; bases outside the gene matches: 10. Germline V gene data show CDR1 as SGHRS and CDR2 as YFSETQ.

A word on this clone: Other DNA sequences in the sample encode the same CDR3. The V call is TRBV5-1, the J call TRBJ2-3, with 9 nucleotides matching TRBD2. Germline CDR1 reads SGHRS; CDR2 reads YFSETQ. The CDR3 runs 15 residues. The V segment lost 0 bases and the J segment 3 bases; nucleotides outside the gene matches: 2. CDR3 protein: CASSLALAGTDTQYF. The CDR3, as DNA: TGCGCCAGCAGCTTGGCGCTAGCGGGGACAGATACGCAGTATTTT.

The chain links TRBV11-2 to TRBJ1-5; D not certain. The CDR3 loop spans 16 amino acids. CDR1 and CDR2 from the germline V gene are SGHAT and FQNNGV. V lost 0 bases and J 9 bases, leaving 18 bases between the germline ends. This chain's CDR3 is CASSLDWGSVGGPQHF. CDR3 DNA sequence: TGTGCCAGCAGCTTAGATTGGGGTAGCGTCGGTGGGCCCCAGCATTTT. Full variable domain (outside the CDR3, taken from reference TRBV11-2 and TRBJ1-5): EAGVAQSPRYKIIEKRQSVAFWCNPISGHATLYWYQQILGQGPKLLIQFQNNGVVDDSQLPKDRFSAERLKGVDSTLKIQPAKLEDSAVYLCASSLDWGSVGGPQHFGDGTRLSIL.

The V and J genes are TRBV30 and TRBJ2-7; 9 nucleotides line up with TRBD1. Trimming took 1 base from V and 3 from J; bases not matched to a gene: 4. The germline gives CDR1 GTSNPN, CDR2 SVGIG (reference sequence). This CDR3 spans 14 amino acids. The CDR3 loop reads CAWSGPGQGYEQYF. The CDR3 DNA reads as TGTGCCTGGAGTGGTCCGGGACAGGGCTACGAGCAGTACTTC.

V is TRBV30 and J is TRBJ1-5; D gene unclear. The ends were cut back, 2 bases at V and 7 bases at J, with 18 bases in the middle. The CDR3 is 15 residues long. Looked up from germline, CDR1 is GTSNPN and CDR2 is SVGIG (reference sequence). DNA for the CDR3: TGTGCCTGGAGTCCCATCGGGCTCAATTGGCAGCCCCAGCATTTT. This gives the protein CAWSPIGLNWQPQHF.

In this sample, this clone turned up many times. The chain joins TRBV18 to TRBJ2-1, with 10 bases aligning to TRBD2. V was clipped by 3 bases and J by 2 bases; unmatched bases: 4. The CDR3 runs 16 residues. The V gene's germline CDR1 is KGHSH and CDR2 LQKENI. The CDR3 here is CASSPLAGVAYNEQFF. The CDR3 DNA sequence: TGTGCCAGCTCACCCCTAGCGGGAGTGGCCTACAATGAGCAGTTCTTC.

A word on this clone: At one boundary the junction diverges from the germline segment, which might be a read error. CDR3 in DNA: TGTGCCGGGAGCGGAGGGCGGGGGGGCGCCTACGAGCAGTACTTC. This encodes CAGSGGRGGAYEQYF. The chain links TRBV30 to TRBJ2-7; the match to TRBD2 covers 9 bases. CDR1 is GTSNPN, CDR2 SVGIG, per germline (reference sequence). The length of the CDR3 is 15 residues.

The V call is TRBV9, the J call TRBJ2-2, with 9 positions matching TRBD1. Trimming took 3 bases from V and 6 from J; bases not matched to a gene: 9. CDR1 SGDLS and CDR2 YYNGEE come from the germline V gene. There are 16 residues in the CDR3. This chain's CDR3 is CASSGAGTGIAGELFF. The CDR3 DNA reads as TGTGCCAGCAGCGGTGCCGGGACAGGGATCGCCGGGGAGCTGTTTTTT.

A note on this clone: In the same sample, other DNA sequences code for this CDR3. This chain connects TRBV2 to TRBJ2-7, with D perhaps TRBD1 (6 bases). The germline V and J ends were trimmed by 6 bases and 3 bases, with 9 bases remaining between them. This CDR3 is 12 amino acids long. CDR1 is SNHLY and CDR2 is FYNNEI in the germline V gene. As DNA, the CDR3 is TGTGCCAGCAGGCCGGACAGCTACGAGCAGTACTTC. Its translation is CASRPDSYEQYF.

The chain carries TRBV4-1 and TRBJ2-5; 12 positions agree with TRBD1. Germline V gene sequence: CDR1 MGHRA, CDR2 YSYEKL. The CDR3 runs to 17 residues. V was pared by 0 bases and J by 5 bases, with 7 bases of the junction left unmatched. CDR3 in amino acids: CASSQDPGQGAMETQYF. The CDR3 DNA sequence: TGCGCCAGCAGCCAAGATCCGGGACAGGGGGCGATGGAGACCCAGTACTTC.

The V gene is TRBV6-5, the J gene TRBJ1-6, with D unresolved. CDR3 length: 14 residues. The V gene lost 5 bases and the J gene lost 10 bases, with 15 bases spanning the gap. The V gene's germline CDR1 is MNHEY and CDR2 SVGAGI. CDR3 protein: CASSLGREESPLHF. CDR3 nucleotide sequence: TGTGCCAGCAGTCTAGGGAGGGAGGAATCACCCCTCCACTTT.

This chain links TRBV5-1 with TRBJ2-3; TRBD2 is a possible D gene (5 bases). This CDR3 contains 13 residues. Trimming removed 5 bases from V and 2 bases from J, with 9 bases in between. The germline V gene encodes CDR1 SGHRS and CDR2 YFSETQ. The CDR3 nucleotides are TGCGCCAGCAGGACCGGGGACACAGATACGCAGTATTTT. It encodes CASRTGDTDTQYF.

The V and J genes are TRBV27 and TRBJ2-3; D might be TRBD1 (5 bases). CDR1 and CDR2 from the germline V gene are MNHEY and SMNVEV (reference sequence). Trimming shortened V by 0 bases and J by 0 bases, and 10 bases separated the two germline ends. The CDR3 contains 16 residues. CDR3 protein: CASSLSPTASTDTQYF. CDR3 nucleotide sequence: TGTGCCAGCAGTTTATCGCCGACAGCTAGCACAGATACGCAGTATTTT.

This clone has a single count. V gene TRBV11-2 combines with J gene TRBJ2-3; the D gene is possibly TRBD2 (6 bases). Germline-derived CDR1 and CDR2 are SGHAT and FQNNGV. V was pared by 0 bases and J by 1 base, with 11 bases between. The CDR3 is 16 amino acids. CDR3 bases: TGTGCCAGCAGCTTAGATCGTGGAGGGGGCACAGATACGCAGTATTTT. Its translation: CASSLDRGGGTDTQYF.

This clone was recorded only once. The V and J genes are TRBV2 and TRBJ2-5, with D tentatively TRBD2 (6 bases). The CDR3 totals 15 residues. The germline CDR1 and CDR2 sequences are SNHLY and FYNNEI. V shed 2 bases and J shed 0 bases, with 10 bases lying between them. The CDR3 DNA follows: TGTGCCAGCAGTGAATTGGGGACTTACCAAGAGACCCAGTACTTC. This translates into CASSELGTYQETQYF.

V is TRBV6-5 and J is TRBJ1-2; D is perhaps TRBD1 (5 bases). CDR1 is MNHEY and CDR2 is SVGAGI in the germline V gene. The V and J ends lost 6 bases and 2 bases respectively, with 16 bases between them. The CDR3 runs to 15 residues. The CDR3 DNA reads TGTGCCAGCAGGAGGCTCCGGGACGGCAACTATGGCTACACCTTC. Residues: CASRRLRDGNYGYTF.

About this clone: The sample has other DNA sequences that encode this CDR3 too. The V gene is TRBV5-4, the J gene TRBJ2-3, with D unclear. The CDR3 runs to 15 residues. Germline loops: CDR1 SGHNT, CDR2 YYREEE (reference sequence). Trimming removed 2 bases at V and 0 bases at J, with 10 bases between. The CDR3 DNA sequence: TGTGCCAGCAGCTTAGGGCCGACTAGCACAGATACGCAGTATTTT. This codes for CASSLGPTSTDTQYF.

This chain uses TRBV28 with TRBJ2-7; 7 bases are shared with TRBD1. The CDR3 has 17 amino acids. V shed 8 bases and J 5 bases; nucleotides not matched to a gene: 21. Germline CDR1 is MDHEN and CDR2 is SYDVKM. The CDR3 bases are TGTGCCAGCGGCACAGTCCCCTGGAACAGGGGCGATCACGAGCAGTACTTC. Translated: CASGTVPWNRGDHEQYF.

The chain recombines TRBV19 with TRBJ2-7; 9 positions agree with TRBD1. The CDR3 loop spans 14 amino acids. V was pared by 5 bases and J by 2 bases, with 4 bases of the junction left unmatched. Looked up from germline, CDR1 is LNHDA and CDR2 is SQIVND (reference sequence). The CDR3 loop reads CASSAGDRAYEQYF. CDR3 sequence (DNA): TGTGCCAGTAGTGCGGGGGACAGGGCCTACGAGCAGTACTTC. The full variable domain, in which reference TRBV19 and TRBJ2-7 provide the parts outside the CDR3, is DGGITQSPKYLFRKEGQNVTLSCEQNLNHDAMYWYRQDPGQGLRLIYYSQIVNDFQKGDIAEGYSVSREKKESFPLTVTSAQKNPTAFYLCASSAGDRAYEQYFGPGTRLTVT.

This chain joins TRBV10-1 and TRBJ2-1, with D perhaps being TRBD1 or TRBD2 (6 bases each). V lost 4 bases, J lost 4 bases, and 14 bases lay in between. The CDR3 sequence is 15 residues long. CDR1 is WNHNN, CDR2 SYGVQD, per germline (reference sequence). CDR3 nucleotides: TGCGCCAGCAGTGGAGGCGGGACAACTTACAATGAGCAGTTCTTC. Protein: CASSGGGTTYNEQFF.

The V and J genes are TRBV10-2 and TRBJ2-2; 10 bases are shared with TRBD2. Germline lookup yields CDR1 WSHSY and CDR2 SAAADI. V lost 7 bases, J lost 6 bases, and 5 bases stayed unmatched. The CDR3 is 14 residues long. CDR3 in amino acids: CASTRLAGPGELFF. In DNA, the CDR3 is TGCGCCAGCACGAGACTAGCGGGTCCCGGGGAGCTGTTTTTT.